Following are 22 T cell receptor beta chains from one sample sequenced in a study of spatial heterogeneity in lung cancer. Time point noted: blood at routine non-recurrence follow-up after resection. In TCRdb, the 5' RACE reads were re-called with MiXCR into one record per CDR3 protein. This table holds about 27,000 distinct CDR3 sequences, roughly 5.4% found once. Sequenced material: PBMCs, taken at follow-up. The receptors derive from a female donor with early-stage non-small cell lung cancer.

The J gene is TRBJ2-3, the V gene TRBV5-1; possibly TRBD2 for D (5 bases). Germline CDR1 is SGHRS and CDR2 is YFSETQ. With 5 bases removed from V and 9 bases from J, the gap between germline ends came to 22 bases. This CDR3 contains 15 residues. The CDR3 is CASSRASGTEATQYF. For the CDR3, the DNA is TGCGCCAGCAGTAGGGCCAGCGGTACCGAGGCGACGCAGTATTTT. The entire variable domain, with the rest obtained from reference TRBV5-1 and TRBJ2-3, is as follows: KAGVTQTPRYLIKTRGQQVTLSCSPISGHRSVSWYQQTPGQGLQFLFEYFSETQRNKGNFPGRFSGRQFSNSRSEMNVSTLELGDSALYLCASSRASGTEATQYFGPGTRLTVL.

This clonotype was seen many times. The chain is built from TRBV5-1 and TRBJ2-3; a possible D gene is TRBD2 (6 bases). Germline lookup yields CDR1 SGHRS and CDR2 YFSETQ. This CDR3 is built from 16 residues. The ends were cut back, 0 bases at V and 3 bases at J, with 14 bases in the middle. The CDR3 bases are TGCGCCAGCAGCTTGGGAGGGGCGGCGGGAACAGATACGCAGTATTTT. Its translation is CASSLGGAAGTDTQYF. The variable domain in full, completed from reference TRBV5-1 and TRBJ2-3, reads KAGVTQTPRYLIKTRGQQVTLSCSPISGHRSVSWYQQTPGQGLQFLFEYFSETQRNKGNFPGRFSGRQFSNSRSEMNVSTLELGDSALYLCASSLGGAAGTDTQYFGPGTRLTVL.

Many counts were recorded for this clonotype. The rearrangement links TRBV5-8 to TRBJ2-5; D might be TRBD2 (6 bases). V lost 1 base and J 4 bases, leaving 8 bases between the germline ends. There are 13 residues in the CDR3. Germline loops: CDR1 SGHTS, CDR2 YDEGEE. The CDR3 spells CASSLWGGETQYF. The DNA of the CDR3 is TGTGCCAGCAGCTTGTGGGGAGGAGAGACCCAGTACTTC.

This clonotype has ten or more counts. The rearrangement uses TRBV2 and TRBJ1-1; D is ambiguous. CDR1 SNHLY and CDR2 FYNNEI come from the germline V gene. Trimming removed 2 bases at V and 3 bases at J, with 10 bases between. CDR3 length: 14 residues. The CDR3 DNA reads as TGTGCCAGCAGTGAATTAAGGCGGTACACTGAAGCTTTCTTT. Its protein product is CASSELRRYTEAFF. Full variable domain (rest looked up from reference TRBV2 and TRBJ1-1): EPEVTQTPSHQVTQMGQEVILRCVPISNHLYFYWYRQILGQKVEFLVSFYNNEISEKSEIFDDQFSVERPDGSNFTLKIRSTKLEDSAMYFCASSELRRYTEAFFGQGTRLTVV.

This clonotype was recorded many times. The V gene is TRBV20-1, the J gene TRBJ2-5; 13 nucleotides match TRBD2. Trimming removed 1 base from V and 4 bases from J; junction bases left unmatched: 12. This CDR3 comprises 18 residues. Germline CDR1 reads DFQATT; CDR2 reads SNEGSKA (reference sequence). The CDR3 sequence: CSARADGTSGTGRETQYF. CDR3 coding DNA: TGCAGTGCTAGAGCAGACGGGACTAGCGGGACGGGTAGAGAGACCCAGTACTTC.

This clonotype was found many times. V and J are TRBV9 and TRBJ2-5; D call uncertain. V lost 0 bases to trimming and J lost 2 bases, with 5 bases between them. The CDR3 has 13 amino acids. Per the germline V gene, CDR1 is SGDLS and CDR2 is YYNGEE. The DNA for the CDR3 is TGTGCCAGCAGCGTAGCCCATCAAGAGACCCAGTACTTC. It specifies CASSVAHQETQYF.

Ten or more counts support this clonotype. As DNA, the CDR3 is TGCAGTGTTAGTCCCACAGGGGCGACCTACAATGAGCAGTTCTTC. Its protein is CSVSPTGATYNEQFF. This chain connects TRBV20-1 to TRBJ2-1, with TRBD1 identical over 7 bases. The CDR3 loop spans 15 amino acids. CDR1 is DFQATT and CDR2 is SNEGSKA in the germline V gene (reference sequence). V gave up 7 bases and J gave up 2 bases; unmatched junction bases: 11.

This clonotype occurred many times. The chain recombines TRBV28 with TRBJ1-4; D not certain. The CDR3 has 15 residues. Deletions cut 5 bases from V and 7 bases from J, with 17 bases between. Germline values: CDR1 MDHEN, CDR2 SYDVKM. CDR3 sequence reads: CASSTSEVGREKLFF. CDR3 nucleotide sequence: TGTGCCAGCAGTACCTCGGAGGTCGGCCGTGAAAAACTGTTTTTT. Full variable domain (rest looked up from reference TRBV28 and TRBJ1-4): DVKVTQSSRYLVKRTGEKVFLECVQDMDHENMFWYRQDPGLGLRLIYFSYDVKMKEKGDIPEGYSVSREKKERFSLILESASTNQTSMYLCASSTSEVGREKLFFGSGTQLSVL.

In its sample, this clonotype was seen many times. The gene calls are TRBV10-3 and TRBJ1-1, with TRBD1 matching 7 bases. The CDR3 runs to 14 residues. Unmatched junction bases numbered 6, after V lost 4 bases and J lost 4 bases. Germline V CDR1 and CDR2: ENHRY, SYGVKD. The CDR3 sequence is CAISGRQGSTEAFF. In DNA, the CDR3 is TGTGCCATCAGTGGGAGACAGGGTTCCACTGAAGCTTTCTTT.

This clonotype occurred many times. The V gene is TRBV6-2 or TRBV6-3, the J gene TRBJ2-3, with TRBD2 identical over 8 bases. V trimming: 4 bases; J trimming: 7 bases; junction bases outside the gene matches: 13. Germline loops: CDR1 MNHEY, CDR2 SVGEGT. The CDR3 length is 16 residues. CDR3 protein: CASSSAHGGAANTQYF. The CDR3, as DNA: TGTGCCAGCAGTTCGGCCCACGGGGGGGCCGCAAATACGCAGTATTTT.

The chain links TRBV11-2 to TRBJ2-1, with D uncertain. V was clipped by 2 bases and J by 7 bases, with 3 bases between them. This CDR3 is 11 amino acids long. Germline CDR1 is SGHAT and CDR2 is FQNNGV. CDR3 bases: TGTGCCAGCAGCTTATGGAATGAGCAGTTCTTC. Protein sequence: CASSLWNEQFF.

This clonotype was counted ten times or more. The genes are TRBV7-9 and TRBJ2-3; possibly TRBD2 for D (6 bases). This CDR3 has 18 residues. Trimming stripped 8 bases from V and 0 bases from J, with 24 bases between. The germline CDR1 and CDR2 sequences are SEHNR and FQNEAQ (reference sequence). DNA for the CDR3: TGTGCCAGCCGAGAACGGGCCACGGGACTCCGGAGCACAGATACGCAGTATTTT. Its translation is CASRERATGLRSTDTQYF.

This clonotype was seen at least ten times. The chain has TRBV7-2 and TRBJ2-1; D could derive from TRBD1 or TRBD2 (7 bases each). The CDR3 extends over 15 amino acids. The ends were cut back, 5 bases at V and 7 bases at J, with 18 bases in the middle. Per the germline V gene, CDR1 is SGHTA and CDR2 is FQGNSA. CDR3 sequence: CASSLQGGLGNEQFF. CDR3 DNA: TGTGCCAGCAGCCTCCAGGGGGGGCTTGGAAATGAGCAGTTCTTC.

This clonotype was seen many times. The chain links TRBV15 to TRBJ2-1; TRBD2 matches at 15 bases. CDR1 and CDR2 (germline): LNHNV, YYDKDF (reference sequence). With 8 bases clipped from V and 7 bases from J, the junction kept 0 bases outside the gene matches. The CDR3 loop spans 13 amino acids. CDR3 DNA sequence: TGTGCCACCGGGACTAGCGGGAGGAATGAGCAGTTCTTC. It yields the protein CATGTSGRNEQFF.

This clonotype was counted many times. V gene TRBV7-9 combines with J gene TRBJ1-2; 8 bases are a match to TRBD1. This CDR3 has 14 amino acids. Germline trimming cut 1 base from V and 8 bases from J; bases unmatched to any gene: 6. Per germline, CDR1 SEHNR and CDR2 FQNEAQ (reference sequence). In DNA form, the CDR3 reads TGTGCCAGCAGCTTAGGCTCAGGGGGCTACGGCTACACCTTC. It codes for CASSLGSGGYGYTF.

This clonotype was counted ten times or more. This chain uses TRBV2 with TRBJ1-1; D call uncertain. Germline V CDR1 and CDR2: SNHLY, FYNNEI. V lost 8 bases and J lost 0, with 10 bases in between. The CDR3 has 13 amino acids. The CDR3 spells CASVRYLNTEAFF. The CDR3 DNA reads TGTGCCAGCGTGCGTTACTTGAACACTGAAGCTTTCTTT.

This clonotype was seen repeatedly, ten times or more. The chain is built from TRBV7-2 and TRBJ2-7; maybe TRBD1 (6 bases). V was trimmed by 1 base and J by 4 bases, leaving 11 bases between them. Germline values: CDR1 SGHTA, CDR2 FQGNSA. This CDR3 is built from 14 residues. As DNA, the CDR3 is TGTGCCAGCAGCTTAGGAGAAAGGGGGTACGAGCAGTACTTC. It translates to CASSLGERGYEQYF.

This clonotype is medium-sized in the sample. The rearrangement links TRBV7-2 to TRBJ2-5; possibly TRBD1 or TRBD2 for D (5 bases each). The CDR3 loop spans 15 amino acids. The V gene's germline CDR1 is SGHTA and CDR2 FQGNSA. V was shortened by 1 base and J by 1 base, with 10 bases between the two germline ends. CDR3: CASSLGGPAQETQYF. The DNA of the CDR3 is TGTGCCAGCAGCTTAGGGGGACCGGCCCAAGAGACCCAGTACTTC.

This clonotype has ten or more counts. The rearrangement joins TRBV12-5 to TRBJ1-6, with 7 bases identical to TRBD1. Per germline, CDR1 LGHNT and CDR2 FRNRAP. The V segment lost 0 bases and the J segment 8 bases; nucleotides outside the gene matches: 7. The CDR3 has 16 residues. Written as DNA, the CDR3 is TGTGCTAGTGGTTTGGTACAGCACAGGGGAGATTCACCCCTCCACTTT. Translated: CASGLVQHRGDSPLHF.

This clonotype was counted at least ten times. This chain connects TRBV6-2 or TRBV6-3 to TRBJ2-1, with a possible D match to TRBD2 (6 bases). Germline V gene data show CDR1 as MNHEY and CDR2 as SVGEGT. The CDR3 loop spans 14 amino acids. Deletions cut 0 bases from V and 10 bases from J, with 13 bases between. The CDR3 DNA sequence: TGTGCCAGCAGTTACTCGACACTAGCATCCGAGCAGTTCTTC. It yields the protein CASSYSTLASEQFF.

This clonotype is categorized as medium-sized. The rearrangement uses TRBV27 and TRBJ1-5, with D possibly being TRBD1 (5 bases). This CDR3 is 12 amino acids long. Germline CDR1 is MNHEY and CDR2 is SMNVEV (reference sequence). V was pared by 8 bases and J by 5 bases, with 10 bases between. The CDR3 reads CASGQGDQPQHF. The CDR3 DNA is TGTGCCAGCGGGCAGGGCGATCAGCCCCAGCATTTT.

The V call is TRBV7-2, the J call TRBJ2-7; D remains ambiguous. Germline assignment: CDR1 SGHTA and CDR2 FQGNSA. CDR3 length: 15 amino acids. The germline V and J ends were trimmed by 5 bases and 0 bases, with 14 bases remaining between them. DNA of the CDR3: TGTGCCAGCAGCCCCTACGGGTCGAGCTCCTACGAGCAGTACTTC. It yields the protein CASSPYGSSSYEQYF. Full variable domain (remainder filled in from reference TRBV7-2 and TRBJ2-7): GAGVSQSPSNKVTEKGKDVELRCDPISGHTALYWYRQSLGQGLEFLIYFQGNSAPDKSGLPSDRFSAERTGGSVSTLTIQRTQQEDSAVYLCASSPYGSSSYEQYFGPGTRLTVT.